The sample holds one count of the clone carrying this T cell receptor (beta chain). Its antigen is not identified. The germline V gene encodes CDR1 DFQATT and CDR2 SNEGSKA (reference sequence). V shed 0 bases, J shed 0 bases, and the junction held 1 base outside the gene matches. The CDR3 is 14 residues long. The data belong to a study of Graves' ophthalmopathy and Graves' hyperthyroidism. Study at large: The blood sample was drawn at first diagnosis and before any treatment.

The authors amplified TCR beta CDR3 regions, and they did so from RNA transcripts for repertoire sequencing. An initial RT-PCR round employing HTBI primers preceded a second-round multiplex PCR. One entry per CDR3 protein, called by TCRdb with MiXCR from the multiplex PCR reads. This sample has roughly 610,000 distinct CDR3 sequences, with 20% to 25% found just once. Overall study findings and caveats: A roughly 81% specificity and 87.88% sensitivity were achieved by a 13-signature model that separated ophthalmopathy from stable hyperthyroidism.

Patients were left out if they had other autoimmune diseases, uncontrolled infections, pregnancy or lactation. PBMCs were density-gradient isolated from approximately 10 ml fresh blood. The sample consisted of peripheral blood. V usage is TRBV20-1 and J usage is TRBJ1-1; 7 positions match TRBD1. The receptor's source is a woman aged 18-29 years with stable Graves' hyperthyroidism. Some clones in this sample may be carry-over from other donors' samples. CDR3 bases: TGCAGTGCTAGAGATCAGGGGGTGAACACTGAAGCTTTCTTT. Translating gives CSARDQGVNTEAFF.